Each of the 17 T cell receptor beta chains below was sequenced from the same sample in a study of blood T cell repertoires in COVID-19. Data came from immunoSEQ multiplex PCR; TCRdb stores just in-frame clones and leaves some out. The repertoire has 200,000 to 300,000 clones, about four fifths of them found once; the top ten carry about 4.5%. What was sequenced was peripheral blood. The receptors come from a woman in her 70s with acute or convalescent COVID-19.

In DNA, the CDR3 is TGTGCCAGCAGTTTTGGACAGGTTGGGTCCGAAGCTTTCTTT. Translation gives CASSFGQVGSEAFF. The chain recombines TRBV7-2 with TRBJ1-1; TRBD1 matches at 7 bases. The V segment lost 6 bases and the J segment 8 bases; nucleotides outside the gene matches: 12. Germline assignment: CDR1 SGHTA and CDR2 FQGNSA. There are 14 residues in the CDR3.

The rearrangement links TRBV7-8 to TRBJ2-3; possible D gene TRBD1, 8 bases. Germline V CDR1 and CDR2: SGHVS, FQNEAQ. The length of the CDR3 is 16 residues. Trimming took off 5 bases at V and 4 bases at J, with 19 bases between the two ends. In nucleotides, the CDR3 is TGTGCCAGCAGCCCCACTCAGGGGGCGGGGGCAGATACGCAGTATTTT. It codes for CASSPTQGAGADTQYF.

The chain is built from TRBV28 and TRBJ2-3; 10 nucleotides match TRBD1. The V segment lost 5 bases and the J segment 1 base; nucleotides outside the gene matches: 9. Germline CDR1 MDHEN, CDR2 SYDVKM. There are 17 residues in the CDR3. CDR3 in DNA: TGTGCCAGCAGTACCGGGACAGGGGTAGGGGGCACAGATACGCAGTATTTT. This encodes CASSTGTGVGGTDTQYF.

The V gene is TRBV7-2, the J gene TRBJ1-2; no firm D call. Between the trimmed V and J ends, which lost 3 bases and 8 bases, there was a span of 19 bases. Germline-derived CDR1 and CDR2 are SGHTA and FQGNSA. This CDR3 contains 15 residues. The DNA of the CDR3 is TGTGCCAGCAGCTTGGGTCCGGCGACGGCGCGGGGCTACACCTTC. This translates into CASSLGPATARGYTF.

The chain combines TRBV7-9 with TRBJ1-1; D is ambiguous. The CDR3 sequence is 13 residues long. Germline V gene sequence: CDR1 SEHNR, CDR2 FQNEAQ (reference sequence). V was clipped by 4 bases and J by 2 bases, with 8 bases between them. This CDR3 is CASSSGSNTEAFF. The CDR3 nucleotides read TGTGCCAGCAGCTCCGGGTCCAACACTGAAGCTTTCTTT.

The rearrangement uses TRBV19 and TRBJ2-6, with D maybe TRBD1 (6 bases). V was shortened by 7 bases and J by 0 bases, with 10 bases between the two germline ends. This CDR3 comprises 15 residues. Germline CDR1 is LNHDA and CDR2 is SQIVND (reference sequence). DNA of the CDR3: TGTGCCAGTACAGGGGTTCACTCTGGGGCCAACGTCCTGACTTTC. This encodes CASTGVHSGANVLTF.

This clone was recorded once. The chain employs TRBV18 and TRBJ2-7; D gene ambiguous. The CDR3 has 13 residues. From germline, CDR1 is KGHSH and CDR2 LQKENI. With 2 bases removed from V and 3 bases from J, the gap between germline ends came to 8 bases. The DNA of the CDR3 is TGTGCCAGCTCACCATTCGCGGACTACGAGCAGTACTTC. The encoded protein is CASSPFADYEQYF. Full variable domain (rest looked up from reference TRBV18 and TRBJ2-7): NAGVMQNPRHLVRRRGQEARLRCSPMKGHSHVYWYRQLPEEGLKFMVYLQKENIIDESGMPKERFSAEFPKEGPSILRIQQVVRGDSAAYFCASSPFADYEQYFGPGTRLTVT.

In DNA form, the CDR3 reads TGCGCCAGCAGCTTGGAGGGGGGGTTGGATAATTCACCCCTCCACTTT. As protein: CASSLEGGLDNSPLHF. V usage is TRBV5-1 and J usage is TRBJ1-6, with D tentatively TRBD1 (6 bases). The CDR3 has 16 residues. The V end was cut by 0 bases, the J end by 5 bases, with 12 bases between. The V gene's germline CDR1 is SGHRS and CDR2 YFSETQ. Full variable domain (outside the CDR3, taken from reference TRBV5-1 and TRBJ1-6): KAGVTQTPRYLIKTRGQQVTLSCSPISGHRSVSWYQQTPGQGLQFLFEYFSETQRNKGNFPGRFSGRQFSNSRSEMNVSTLELGDSALYLCASSLEGGLDNSPLHFGNGTRLTVT.

As DNA, the CDR3 is TGCAGTGCTAGCAAATCGGGAGCTTTCTTT. Translating it yields CSASKSGAFF. The chain uses TRBV20-1 and TRBJ1-1; no reliable D call. CDR3 length: 10 amino acids. V was shortened by 3 bases and J by 10 bases, with 9 bases between the two germline ends. CDR1 is DFQATT and CDR2 is SNEGSKA in the germline V gene (reference sequence).

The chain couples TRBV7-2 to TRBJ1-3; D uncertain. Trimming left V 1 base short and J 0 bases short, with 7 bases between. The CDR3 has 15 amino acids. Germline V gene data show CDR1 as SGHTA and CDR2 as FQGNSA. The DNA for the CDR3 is TGTGCCAGCAGCTTAGGAGTTAGCTCTGGAAACACCATATATTTT. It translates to CASSLGVSSGNTIYF.

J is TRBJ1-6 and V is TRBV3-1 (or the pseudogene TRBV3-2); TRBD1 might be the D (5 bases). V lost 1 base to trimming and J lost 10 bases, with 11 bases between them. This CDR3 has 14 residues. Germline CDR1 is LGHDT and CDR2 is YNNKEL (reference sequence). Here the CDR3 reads CASSQVAGDSPLHF. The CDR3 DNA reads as TGTGCCAGCAGCCAAGTTGCGGGGGACTCACCCCTCCACTTT.

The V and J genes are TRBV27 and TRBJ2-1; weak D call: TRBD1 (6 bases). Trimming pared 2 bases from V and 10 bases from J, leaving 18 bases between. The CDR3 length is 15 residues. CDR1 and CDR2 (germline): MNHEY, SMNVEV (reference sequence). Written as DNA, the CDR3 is TGTGCCAGCAGTTTAGTTCCAGGGGTATCGGGGGAGCAGTTCTTC. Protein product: CASSLVPGVSGEQFF.

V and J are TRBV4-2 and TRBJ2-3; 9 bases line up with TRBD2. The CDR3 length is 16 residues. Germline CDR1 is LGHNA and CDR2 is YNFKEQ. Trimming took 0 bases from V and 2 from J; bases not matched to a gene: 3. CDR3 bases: TGTGCCAGCAGCCAAGAAGCGGGGGGTTTCACAGATACGCAGTATTTT. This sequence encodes CASSQEAGGFTDTQYF.

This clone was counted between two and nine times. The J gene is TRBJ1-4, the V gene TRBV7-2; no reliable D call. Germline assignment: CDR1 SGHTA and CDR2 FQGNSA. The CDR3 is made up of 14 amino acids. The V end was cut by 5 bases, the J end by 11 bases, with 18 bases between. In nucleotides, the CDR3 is TGTGCCAGCAGCAGGACGGGAGGATTGGTCAAACTGTTTTTT. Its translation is CASSRTGGLVKLFF.

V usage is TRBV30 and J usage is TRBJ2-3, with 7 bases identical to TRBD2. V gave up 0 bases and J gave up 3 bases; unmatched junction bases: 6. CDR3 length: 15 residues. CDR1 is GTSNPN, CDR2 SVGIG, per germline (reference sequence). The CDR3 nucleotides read TGTGCCTGGAGTGTTGGCGGGGGTCGGACAGATACGCAGTATTTT. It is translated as CAWSVGGGRTDTQYF.

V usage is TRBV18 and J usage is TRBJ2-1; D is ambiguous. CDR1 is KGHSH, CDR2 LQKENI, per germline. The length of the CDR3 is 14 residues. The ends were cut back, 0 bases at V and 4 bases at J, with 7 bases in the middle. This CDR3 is CASSPPETYNEQFF. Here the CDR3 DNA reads TGTGCCAGCTCACCACCGGAGACTTACAATGAGCAGTTCTTC.

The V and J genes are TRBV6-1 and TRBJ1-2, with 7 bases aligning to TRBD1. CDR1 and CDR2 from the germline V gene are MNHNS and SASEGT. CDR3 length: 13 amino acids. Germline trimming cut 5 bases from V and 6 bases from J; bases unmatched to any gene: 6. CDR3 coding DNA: TGTGCCAGCAGTTCAGGGGGTTGGGATGGCTACACCTTC. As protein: CASSSGGWDGYTF.